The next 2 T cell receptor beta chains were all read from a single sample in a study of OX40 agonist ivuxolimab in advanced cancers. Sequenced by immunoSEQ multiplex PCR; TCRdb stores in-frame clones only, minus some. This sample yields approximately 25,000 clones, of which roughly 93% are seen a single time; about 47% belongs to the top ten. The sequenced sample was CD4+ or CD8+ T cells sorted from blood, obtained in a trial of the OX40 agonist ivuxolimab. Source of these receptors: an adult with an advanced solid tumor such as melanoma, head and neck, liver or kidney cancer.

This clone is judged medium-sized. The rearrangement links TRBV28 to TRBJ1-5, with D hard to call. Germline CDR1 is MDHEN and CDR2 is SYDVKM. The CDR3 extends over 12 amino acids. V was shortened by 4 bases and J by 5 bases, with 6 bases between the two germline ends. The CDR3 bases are TGTGCCAGCAGTTGGCGTGATCAGCCCCAGCATTTT. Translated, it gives CASSWRDQPQHF.

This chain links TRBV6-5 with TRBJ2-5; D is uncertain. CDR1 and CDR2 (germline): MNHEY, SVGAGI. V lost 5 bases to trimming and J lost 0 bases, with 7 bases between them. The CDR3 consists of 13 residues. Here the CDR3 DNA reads TGTGCCAGCAGTCGGGCGGACCAAGAGACCCAGTACTTC. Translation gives CASSRADQETQYF.